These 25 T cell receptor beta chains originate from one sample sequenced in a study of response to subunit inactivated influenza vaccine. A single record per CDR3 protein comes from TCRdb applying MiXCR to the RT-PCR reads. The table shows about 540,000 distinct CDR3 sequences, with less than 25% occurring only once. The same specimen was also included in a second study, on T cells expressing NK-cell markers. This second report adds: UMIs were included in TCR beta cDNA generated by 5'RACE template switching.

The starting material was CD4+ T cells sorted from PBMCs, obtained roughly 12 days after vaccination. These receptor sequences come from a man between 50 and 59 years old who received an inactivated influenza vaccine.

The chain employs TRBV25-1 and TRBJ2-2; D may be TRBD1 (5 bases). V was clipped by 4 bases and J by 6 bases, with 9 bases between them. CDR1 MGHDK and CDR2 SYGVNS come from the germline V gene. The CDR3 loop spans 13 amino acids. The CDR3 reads CASSAGSPGELFF. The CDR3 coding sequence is TGTGCCAGCAGTGCAGGGTCCCCCGGGGAGCTGTTTTTT.

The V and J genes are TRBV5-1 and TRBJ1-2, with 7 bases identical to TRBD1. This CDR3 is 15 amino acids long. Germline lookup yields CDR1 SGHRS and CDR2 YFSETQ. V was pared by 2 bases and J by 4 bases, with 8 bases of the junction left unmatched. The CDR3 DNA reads TGCGCCAGCAGCTTAGGACCGGGACAGCCCTATGGCTACACCTTC. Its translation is CASSLGPGQPYGYTF.

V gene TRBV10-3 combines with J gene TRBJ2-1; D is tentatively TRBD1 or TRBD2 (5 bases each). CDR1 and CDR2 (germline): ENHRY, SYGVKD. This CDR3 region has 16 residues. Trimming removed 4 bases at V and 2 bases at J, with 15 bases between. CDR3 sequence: CAISAKGPTTYNEQFF. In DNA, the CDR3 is TGTGCCATCAGTGCGAAGGGACCAACAACCTACAATGAGCAGTTCTTC.

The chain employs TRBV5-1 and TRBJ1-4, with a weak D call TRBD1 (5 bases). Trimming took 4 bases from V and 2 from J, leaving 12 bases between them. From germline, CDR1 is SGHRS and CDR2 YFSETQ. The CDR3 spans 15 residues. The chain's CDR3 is CASSAEGKTNEKLFF. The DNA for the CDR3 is TGCGCCAGCAGCGCCGAGGGGAAGACTAATGAAAAACTGTTTTTT.

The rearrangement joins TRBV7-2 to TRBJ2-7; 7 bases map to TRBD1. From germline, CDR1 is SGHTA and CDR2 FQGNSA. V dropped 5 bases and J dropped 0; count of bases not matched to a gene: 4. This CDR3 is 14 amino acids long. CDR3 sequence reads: CASSQQGLSYEQYF. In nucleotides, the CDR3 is TGTGCCAGCAGCCAACAGGGGCTCTCCTACGAGCAGTACTTC.

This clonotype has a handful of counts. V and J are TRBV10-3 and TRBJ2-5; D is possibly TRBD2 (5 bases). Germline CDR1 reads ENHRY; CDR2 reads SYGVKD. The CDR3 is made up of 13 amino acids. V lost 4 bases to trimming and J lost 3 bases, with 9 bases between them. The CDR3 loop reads CAISGGEKETQYF. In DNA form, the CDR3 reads TGTGCCATCAGTGGTGGGGAGAAAGAGACCCAGTACTTC.

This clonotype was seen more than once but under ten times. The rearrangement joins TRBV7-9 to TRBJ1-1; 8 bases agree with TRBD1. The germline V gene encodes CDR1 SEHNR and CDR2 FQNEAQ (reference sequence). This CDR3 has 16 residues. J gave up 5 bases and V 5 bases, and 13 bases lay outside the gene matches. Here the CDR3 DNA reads TGTGCCAGCAGCATAGGGCTCACAGGGGGAGGGACTGAAGCTTTCTTT. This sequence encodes CASSIGLTGGGTEAFF.

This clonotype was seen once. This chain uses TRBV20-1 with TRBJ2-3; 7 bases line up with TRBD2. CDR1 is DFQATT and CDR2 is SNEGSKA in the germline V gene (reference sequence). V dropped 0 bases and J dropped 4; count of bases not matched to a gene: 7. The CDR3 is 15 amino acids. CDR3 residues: CSARDFAGAPDTQYF. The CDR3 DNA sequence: TGCAGTGCTAGAGATTTTGCGGGAGCCCCAGATACGCAGTATTTT.

As DNA, the CDR3 is TGTGCCAGCAGTAGAGCGCGACTAGCGGGAATGAATGAGCAGTTCTTC. Translating it yields CASSRARLAGMNEQFF. The chain is built from TRBV9 and TRBJ2-1; 11 positions match TRBD2. V gave up 5 bases and J gave up 7 bases; unmatched junction bases: 11. Per the germline V gene, CDR1 is SGDLS and CDR2 is YYNGEE. This CDR3 contains 16 residues.

The CDR3 protein is CSARTTQVPGAFF. DNA for the CDR3: TGCAGTGCTAGAACCACCCAGGTGCCAGGGGCTTTCTTT. The chain joins TRBV20-1 to TRBJ1-1, with TRBD1 as a possible D gene (5 bases). The CDR3 has 13 amino acids. Germline values: CDR1 DFQATT, CDR2 SNEGSKA (reference sequence). Trimming cost V 2 bases and J 11 bases, with 18 bases left between them.

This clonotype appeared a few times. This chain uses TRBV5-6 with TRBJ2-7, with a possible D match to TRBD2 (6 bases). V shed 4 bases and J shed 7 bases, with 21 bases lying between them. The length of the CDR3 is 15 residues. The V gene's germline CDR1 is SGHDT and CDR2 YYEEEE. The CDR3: CASSPEGSSLWEQYF. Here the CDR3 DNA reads TGTGCCAGCAGCCCGGAGGGTAGCTCACTTTGGGAGCAGTACTTC.

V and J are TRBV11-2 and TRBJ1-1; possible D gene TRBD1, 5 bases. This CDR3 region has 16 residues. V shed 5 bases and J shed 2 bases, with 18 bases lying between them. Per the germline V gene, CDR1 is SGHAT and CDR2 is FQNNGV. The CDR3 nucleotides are TGTGCCAGCAGCACCTACCGCCGGGGCCGAAACACTGAAGCTTTCTTT. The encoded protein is CASSTYRRGRNTEAFF.

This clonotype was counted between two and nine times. The DNA of the CDR3 is TGCGCCAGCAGCCAGGTTAGAGGACAGGGCCCAGATACGCAGTATTTT. Encoded protein: CASSQVRGQGPDTQYF. The chain carries TRBV4-3 and TRBJ2-3; 8 nucleotides agree with TRBD1. Per the germline V gene, CDR1 is LGHNA and CDR2 is YSLEER. Trimming took 3 bases from V and 4 from J; bases not matched to a gene: 9. The CDR3 runs to 16 residues.

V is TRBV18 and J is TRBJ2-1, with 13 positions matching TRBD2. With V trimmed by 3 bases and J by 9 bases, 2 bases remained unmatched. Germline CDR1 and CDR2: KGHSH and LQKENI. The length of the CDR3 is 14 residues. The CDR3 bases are TGTGCCAGCTCACCCGGACTAGCGGGAGTTGAGCAGTTCTTC. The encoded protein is CASSPGLAGVEQFF.

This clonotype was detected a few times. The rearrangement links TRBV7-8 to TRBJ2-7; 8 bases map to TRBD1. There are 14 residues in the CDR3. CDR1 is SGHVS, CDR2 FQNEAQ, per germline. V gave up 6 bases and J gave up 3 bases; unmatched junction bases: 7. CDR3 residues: CASRPRTGNYEQYF. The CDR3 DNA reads TGTGCCAGCAGGCCGAGGACAGGGAACTACGAGCAGTACTTC.

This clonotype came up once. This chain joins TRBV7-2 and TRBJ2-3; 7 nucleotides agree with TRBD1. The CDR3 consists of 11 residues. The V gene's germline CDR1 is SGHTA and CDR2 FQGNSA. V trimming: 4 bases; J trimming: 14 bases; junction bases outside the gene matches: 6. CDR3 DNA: TGTGCCAGCAGCTCCTCAGGGGGAAGGTATTTT. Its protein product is CASSSSGGRYF.

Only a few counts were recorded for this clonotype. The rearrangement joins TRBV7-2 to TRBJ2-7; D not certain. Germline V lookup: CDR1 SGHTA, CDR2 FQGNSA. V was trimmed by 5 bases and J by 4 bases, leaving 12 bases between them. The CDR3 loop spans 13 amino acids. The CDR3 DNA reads TGTGCCAGCAGCGCCTCGACTGGGTACGAGCAGTACTTC. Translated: CASSASTGYEQYF.

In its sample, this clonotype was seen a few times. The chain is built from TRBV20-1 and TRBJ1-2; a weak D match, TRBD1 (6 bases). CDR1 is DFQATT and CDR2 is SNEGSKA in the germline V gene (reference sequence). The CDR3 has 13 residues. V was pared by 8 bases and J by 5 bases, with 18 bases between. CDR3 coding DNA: TGCAGTCCCACCCCCGGGGGGCGATATGGCTACACCTTC. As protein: CSPTPGGRYGYTF.

The CDR3 loop reads CSAREGTVSNEKLFF. For the CDR3, the DNA is TGCAGTGCTAGAGAAGGGACAGTCTCAAATGAAAAACTGTTTTTT. The rearrangement uses TRBV20-1 and TRBJ1-4, with 7 bases matching TRBD1. Germline trimming cut 0 bases from V and 5 bases from J; bases unmatched to any gene: 6. Germline V gene data show CDR1 as DFQATT and CDR2 as SNEGSKA (reference sequence). This CDR3 comprises 15 residues.

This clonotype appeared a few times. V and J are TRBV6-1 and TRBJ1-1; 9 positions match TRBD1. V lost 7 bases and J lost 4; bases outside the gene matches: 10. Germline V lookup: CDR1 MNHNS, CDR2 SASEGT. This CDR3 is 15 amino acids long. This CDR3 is CASKRGTGMGTEAFF. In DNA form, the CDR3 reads TGTGCCAGCAAGAGAGGGACAGGGATGGGCACTGAAGCTTTCTTT.

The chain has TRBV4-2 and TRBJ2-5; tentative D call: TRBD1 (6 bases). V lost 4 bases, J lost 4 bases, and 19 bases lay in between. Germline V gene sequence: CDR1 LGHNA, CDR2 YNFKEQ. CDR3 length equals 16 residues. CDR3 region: CASSPDRYRAGETQYF. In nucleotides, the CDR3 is TGTGCCAGCAGCCCAGACCGGTACAGGGCGGGAGAGACCCAGTACTTC.

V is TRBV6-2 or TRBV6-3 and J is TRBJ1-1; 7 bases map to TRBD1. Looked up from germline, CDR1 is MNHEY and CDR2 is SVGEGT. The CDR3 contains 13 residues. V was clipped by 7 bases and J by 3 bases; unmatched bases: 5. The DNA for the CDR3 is TGTGCCAGCACCGACAGGGCGGACACTGAAGCTTTCTTT. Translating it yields CASTDRADTEAFF.

This CDR3 is CASSPVRGGKGGYTF. The DNA of the CDR3 is TGTGCCAGCAGCCCGGTCAGGGGAGGGAAAGGCGGCTACACCTTC. V gene TRBV11-2 combines with J gene TRBJ1-2, with D possibly matching TRBD1 (6 bases). The CDR3 length is 15 residues. Trimming took 5 bases from V and 8 from J, leaving 21 bases between them. The germline CDR1 and CDR2 sequences are SGHAT and FQNNGV.

CDR3 loop: CAISESSSSGVLDTQYF. The DNA of the CDR3 is TGTGCCATCAGTGAGTCGAGTAGTAGCGGGGTTCTTGATACGCAGTATTTT. The chain combines TRBV10-3 with TRBJ2-3; TRBD2 agrees at 8 bases. CDR3 size: 17 residues. Germline V gene sequence: CDR1 ENHRY, CDR2 SYGVKD. Germline trimming cut 0 bases from V and 6 bases from J; bases unmatched to any gene: 11.

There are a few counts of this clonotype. Here the CDR3 reads CASSHGTYAEAFF. The CDR3, as DNA: TGTGCCAGCAGCCACGGGACATACGCTGAAGCTTTCTTT. The chain combines TRBV5-6 with TRBJ1-1; TRBD1 might be the D (6 bases). Germline V CDR1 and CDR2: SGHDT, YYEEEE. CDR3 size: 13 residues. V was clipped by 4 bases and J by 6 bases, with 13 bases between them. The variable domain in full, completed from reference TRBV5-6 and TRBJ1-1, reads DAGVTQSPTHLIKTRGQQVTLRCSPKSGHDTVSWYQQALGQGPQFIFQYYEEEERQRGNFPDRFSGHQFPNYSSELNVNALLLGDSALYLCASSHGTYAEAFFGQGTRLTVV.